The 22 T cell receptor beta chains listed next were all sequenced from one sample in a study of blood T cell repertoires in COVID-19. Clones were sequenced by immunoSEQ multiplex PCR, and TCRdb holds only the in-frame ones, with some missing. This sample has about 160,000 clones, with 85% found just once. The sample taken for sequencing was peripheral blood. These receptors all come from a human donor with acute or convalescent COVID-19. The donor label of this sample is uncertain.

The rearrangement links TRBV28 to TRBJ1-1; TRBD1 matches at 8 bases. The CDR3 extends over 13 amino acids. After removal of 6 bases from V and 0 bases from J, the junction contained 0 bases not matched to a gene. Germline CDR1 reads MDHEN; CDR2 reads SYDVKM. DNA of the CDR3: TGTGCCAGCAGGGGACAGGTGAACACTGAAGCTTTCTTT. This sequence encodes CASRGQVNTEAFF.

This clone was counted between two and nine times. V gene TRBV7-9 combines with J gene TRBJ1-3, with 9 nucleotides matching TRBD1. CDR1 and CDR2 from the germline V gene are SEHNR and FQNEAQ (reference sequence). CDR3 size: 16 residues. J lost 4 bases, V lost 3 bases, and 7 bases had no gene match. The CDR3 sequence: CASSFIQGAEGNTIYF. The CDR3 region has the DNA TGTGCCAGCAGCTTCATACAGGGGGCCGAAGGAAACACCATATATTTT. Looking up the rest from reference TRBV7-9 and TRBJ1-3 gives the full variable domain: DTGVSQNPRHKITKRGQNVTFRCDPISEHNRLYWYRQTLGQGPEFLTYFQNEAQLEKSRLLSDRFSAERPKGSFSTLEIQRTEQGDSAMYLCASSFIQGAEGNTIYFGEGSWLTVV.

V is TRBV10-2 and J is TRBJ1-5; D is uncertain. CDR1 is WSHSY and CDR2 is SAAADI in the germline V gene. V was shortened by 7 bases and J by 1 base, with 11 bases between the two germline ends. The CDR3 length is 14 residues. The CDR3 protein is CASTRSVSNQPQHF. CDR3 DNA: TGCGCCAGCACCCGGTCGGTAAGCAATCAGCCCCAGCATTTT.

The rearrangement joins TRBV19 to TRBJ2-1; D unclear. CDR3 size: 15 residues. CDR1 and CDR2 from the germline V gene are LNHDA and SQIVND (reference sequence). Trimming stripped 6 bases from V and 0 bases from J, with 12 bases between. The CDR3 bases are TGTGCCAGTAGCCCCGAGGAGAGCTCCTACAATGAGCAGTTCTTC. Protein product: CASSPEESSYNEQFF.

The V and J genes are TRBV18 and TRBJ1-2; no reliable D call. Deletions cut 4 bases from V and 7 bases from J, with 13 bases between. Per germline, CDR1 KGHSH and CDR2 LQKENI. CDR3 length: 13 amino acids. The CDR3 is CASSQKEEGGYTF. The CDR3 DNA sequence: TGTGCCAGCTCACAAAAAGAGGAGGGTGGCTACACCTTC. Drawing the rest from reference TRBV18 and TRBJ1-2, the complete variable domain is NAGVMQNPRHLVRRRGQEARLRCSPMKGHSHVYWYRQLPEEGLKFMVYLQKENIIDESGMPKERFSAEFPKEGPSILRIQQVVRGDSAAYFCASSQKEEGGYTFGSGTRLTVV.

This chain links TRBV7-2 with TRBJ1-2; the D gene is possibly TRBD1 (6 bases). Germline CDR1 is SGHTA and CDR2 is FQGNSA. The germline V and J ends were trimmed by 8 bases and 3 bases, with 19 bases remaining between them. The CDR3 extends over 15 amino acids. In DNA, the CDR3 is TGTGCCAGCCTTCCAACGGGCAGGGGCGACTATGGCTACACCTTC. Translated: CASLPTGRGDYGYTF.

J is TRBJ1-1 and V is TRBV5-4, with 7 bases matching TRBD1. Germline V gene data show CDR1 as SGHNT and CDR2 as YYREEE (reference sequence). After removal of 0 bases from V and 1 base from J, the junction contained 6 bases not matched to a gene. CDR3 length equals 16 residues. CDR3 in amino acids: CASSLVRQGGNTEAFF. CDR3 DNA sequence: TGTGCCAGCAGCTTGGTCCGACAGGGAGGGAACACTGAAGCTTTCTTT.

V and J are TRBV3-1 (or the pseudogene TRBV3-2) and TRBJ1-2; D is unresolved. The CDR3 spans 14 residues. The germline CDR1 and CDR2 sequences are LGHDT and YNNKEL (reference sequence). Trimming stripped 0 bases from V and 8 bases from J, with 13 bases between. The CDR3 reads CASSQDDARGGYTF. CDR3 nucleotides: TGTGCCAGCAGCCAAGATGATGCAAGAGGCGGCTACACCTTC.

This chain connects TRBV19 to TRBJ1-2, with 9 bases matching TRBD1. The trim removed 3 bases at V and 6 bases at J, leaving 8 bases unmatched. This CDR3 has 15 amino acids. The germline CDR1 and CDR2 sequences are LNHDA and SQIVND (reference sequence). CDR3 coding DNA: TGTGCCAGTAGTATCCTAAGGGACAGGGTAAATGGCTACACCTTC. Protein product: CASSILRDRVNGYTF.

The chain uses TRBV11-2 and TRBJ1-2; 7 bases match TRBD1. The V segment lost 1 base and the J segment 4 bases; nucleotides outside the gene matches: 6. Germline assignment: CDR1 SGHAT and CDR2 FQNNGV. The CDR3 loop spans 15 amino acids. In DNA form, the CDR3 reads TGTGCCAGCAGCTTAGTAGGAGGGGGCATCTATGGCTACACCTTC. This gives the protein CASSLVGGGIYGYTF.

The genes are TRBV29-1 and TRBJ2-5, with D possibly matching TRBD1 (6 bases). The V gene lost 7 bases and the J gene lost 4 bases, with 16 bases spanning the gap. Germline V lookup: CDR1 SQVTM, CDR2 ANQGSEA. This CDR3 contains 13 residues. The CDR3 region is CSGGQGRRETQYF. The CDR3 DNA reads TGCAGCGGAGGGCAGGGGAGACGAGAGACCCAGTACTTC.

The gene calls are TRBV18 and TRBJ2-1, with TRBD1 as a possible D gene (6 bases). V was trimmed by 6 bases and J by 7 bases, leaving 16 bases between them. This CDR3 comprises 14 residues. Germline CDR1 reads KGHSH; CDR2 reads LQKENI. This CDR3 reads CASSEQGQRNEQFF. CDR3 DNA sequence: TGTGCCAGCTCGGAGCAGGGACAAAGGAATGAGCAGTTCTTC.

This clone was detected a few times. V gene TRBV19 combines with J gene TRBJ1-6; D unclear. Germline-derived CDR1 and CDR2 are LNHDA and SQIVND (reference sequence). V was pared by 4 bases and J by 0 bases, with 10 bases between. The CDR3 sequence is 16 residues long. CDR3 nucleotide sequence: TGTGCCAGTAGTACGGACTTGCACTCCTATAATTCACCCCTCCACTTT. Its protein is CASSTDLHSYNSPLHF.

This chain uses TRBV29-1 with TRBJ2-4, with 12 bases matching TRBD2. The CDR3 is made up of 19 amino acids. Trimming removed 8 bases from V and 4 bases from J; junction bases left unmatched: 21. The germline V gene has CDR1 SQVTM and CDR2 ANQGSEA. CDR3 coding DNA: TGCAGCCAATCTAATGCTCTAACTAGCGGGGGGACGGGTAAAAACATTCAGTACTTC. It translates to CSQSNALTSGGTGKNIQYF.

This chain joins TRBV3-1 (or the pseudogene TRBV3-2) and TRBJ1-5; perhaps TRBD1 as D (6 bases). Germline V gene sequence: CDR1 LGHDT, CDR2 YNNKEL (reference sequence). The CDR3 consists of 14 residues. Trimming stripped 1 base from V and 7 bases from J, with 11 bases between. As DNA, the CDR3 is TGTGCCAGCAGCCAAGCAGGGGTGAGCCAGCCCCAGCATTTT. As protein: CASSQAGVSQPQHF.

The rearrangement uses TRBV6-5 and TRBJ1-1; D is unclear. The CDR3 has 14 amino acids. V lost 6 bases, J lost 3 bases, and 14 bases lay in between. The V gene's germline CDR1 is MNHEY and CDR2 SVGAGI. The CDR3 sequence is CASSHLLSDTEAFF. The DNA of the CDR3 is TGTGCCAGCAGCCACCTGTTGTCGGACACTGAAGCTTTCTTT.

This clone was seen a single time. The chain joins TRBV2 to TRBJ1-3, with D hard to call. Trimming shortened V by 6 bases and J by 4 bases, and 16 bases separated the two germline ends. The CDR3 loop spans 15 amino acids. Germline V gene data show CDR1 as SNHLY and CDR2 as FYNNEI. The CDR3 here is CASSAEAARGNTIYF. CDR3 coding DNA: TGTGCCAGCAGCGCTGAAGCGGCGAGGGGAAACACCATATATTTT. Variable domain in full (rest from reference TRBV2 and TRBJ1-3): EPEVTQTPSHQVTQMGQEVILRCVPISNHLYFYWYRQILGQKVEFLVSFYNNEISEKSEIFDDQFSVERPDGSNFTLKIRSTKLEDSAMYFCASSAEAARGNTIYFGEGSWLTVV.

The chain joins TRBV7-8 to TRBJ2-7; 8 bases line up with TRBD1. CDR1 SGHVS and CDR2 FQNEAQ come from the germline V gene. The V segment lost 5 bases and the J segment 5 bases; nucleotides outside the gene matches: 8. CDR3 length equals 14 residues. CDR3 sequence: CASSLRTGWNEQYF. The CDR3 coding sequence is TGTGCCAGCAGCCTAAGGACAGGGTGGAACGAGCAGTACTTC.

The chain couples TRBV5-1 to TRBJ2-6; D remains unclear. The CDR3 loop spans 14 amino acids. V was trimmed by 0 bases and J by 4 bases, leaving 5 bases between them. Germline V CDR1 and CDR2: SGHRS, YFSETQ. CDR3 in DNA: TGCGCCAGCAGCTTGGGTCAAGGGGCCAACGTCCTGACTTTC. This sequence encodes CASSLGQGANVLTF.

The chain employs TRBV7-9 and TRBJ1-1; weak D call: TRBD1 (5 bases). The CDR3 length is 15 residues. Germline loops: CDR1 SEHNR, CDR2 FQNEAQ (reference sequence). V shed 5 bases and J shed 0 bases, with 13 bases lying between them. Here the CDR3 DNA reads TGTGCCAGCAGCCGACTGACAGATTTGAACACTGAAGCTTTCTTT. Its protein product is CASSRLTDLNTEAFF.

The rearrangement uses TRBV5-1 and TRBJ1-4; weak D call: TRBD1 (5 bases). The CDR3 covers 14 residues. V was trimmed by 1 base and J by 5 bases, leaving 9 bases between them. The germline V gene encodes CDR1 SGHRS and CDR2 YFSETQ. CDR3 sequence: CASSLPGANEKLFF. CDR3 DNA: TGCGCCAGCAGCTTGCCTGGGGCCAATGAAAAACTGTTTTTT.

The DNA for the CDR3 is TGTGCCAGCAGCTTCTACAGGGAGCCTGAAAAACTGTTTTTT. This translates into CASSFYREPEKLFF. J is TRBJ1-4 and V is TRBV5-8; D is possibly TRBD1 (6 bases). The CDR3 has 14 amino acids. The V end lost 2 bases, the J end lost 7 bases, and 12 bases lay between the germline ends. The germline V gene encodes CDR1 SGHTS and CDR2 YDEGEE.